The present TCR beta chain was sequenced within a study of Ad26.COV2.S vaccination and SARS-CoV-2 variants. Study context: In the study, Ad26.COV2.S was injected intramuscularly once, or twice 56 days apart. Study findings and constraints: Post-vaccination breadth of spike-specific CD8+ and CD4+ T cell responses was reportedly substantial. Spike-specific TCR breadth ran higher among vaccine recipients than placebo recipients. Recipients of vaccine and of placebo showed similar breadth of their non-spike TCR repertoires.

Per germline, CDR1 LNHDA and CDR2 SQIVND (reference sequence). The CDR3 is made up of 19 amino acids. J gave up 1 base and V 0 bases, and 12 bases lay outside the gene matches. In regard to this clone: Its matching antigen is unknown.

Noted treatment: around 19 received Ad26.COV2.S at low or high dose, single or two shots; 5 received placebo; per-sample allocation not given. Material that was analyzed had been drawn on day 63 after the first vaccine or placebo injection. Sequencing used immunoSEQ multiplex PCR; TCRdb keeps in-frame clones, though not all of them. Of about 440,000 clones in the sample, around nine tenths were seen once. The sample consisted of peripheral blood, taken in a trial of Ad26.COV2.S vaccine versus placebo. The source of this sequence is a person between 18 and 65 years old who received the Ad26.COV2.S COVID-19 vaccine or a placebo. V usage is TRBV19 and J usage is TRBJ2-4; TRBD2 agrees at 7 bases. This CDR3 reads CASSIDWGLRFAAKNIQYF. The CDR3 bases are TGTGCCAGTAGTATAGATTGGGGACTACGCTTTGCCGCCAAAAACATTCAGTACTTC.